Presented here are 19 T cell receptor beta chains from one specimen sequenced in a study of cytomegalovirus exposure and HLA in healthy donors. Vbeta (60) and Jbeta (13) primers were used in the PCR. Method: immunoSEQ multiplex PCR; TCRdb's copy keeps in-frame clones and lacks some. The table records a few hundred thousand clones, 70% to 80% of them present only once. The sample was PBMCs. All receptors derive from a man aged 35 to 55 in good health and CMV-seronegative.

CDR3 in DNA: TGTGCCAGCAGCTTAGTCCCCTCTCAGGCAACTAATGAAAAACTGTTTTTT. Protein sequence: CASSLVPSQATNEKLFF. V gene TRBV7-8 combines with J gene TRBJ1-4; D is unresolved. CDR3 length: 17 residues. From germline, CDR1 is SGHVS and CDR2 FQNEAQ. V was shortened by 1 base and J by 0 bases, with 12 bases between the two germline ends.

The rearrangement uses TRBV4-1 and TRBJ2-7; tentative D call: TRBD2 (6 bases). CDR1 is MGHRA, CDR2 YSYEKL, per germline. The CDR3 consists of 15 residues. The germline V and J ends were trimmed by 6 bases and 1 base, with 16 bases remaining between them. In DNA, the CDR3 is TGCGCCAGCAGGCGGGGCCCAGAATTTTCCTACGAGCAGTACTTC. It encodes CASRRGPEFSYEQYF.

This clone was counted a few times. A junction end diverges from the germline sequence, so it may reflect a read error. The chain uses TRBV7-9 and TRBJ1-2, with 8 bases lining up with TRBD1. The CDR3 consists of 15 residues. Germline V gene sequence: CDR1 SEHNR, CDR2 FQNEAQ (reference sequence). CDR3 DNA: TGTTCCAGCAGCGACTGGACAGGGATGAGCTATGGCTACACCTTC. Amino acids: CSSSDWTGMSYGYTF.

This chain links TRBV6-1 with TRBJ2-3, with D possibly being TRBD1 (6 bases). The CDR3 totals 15 residues. Germline CDR1 is MNHNS and CDR2 is SASEGT. Trimming cost V 5 bases and J 2 bases, with 14 bases left between them. The CDR3 protein is CASSITGPYTDTQYF. The CDR3 bases are TGTGCCAGCAGTATAACAGGGCCATACACAGATACGCAGTATTTT.

The chain uses TRBV9 and TRBJ2-5; perhaps TRBD1 as D (5 bases). With 2 bases removed from V and 1 base from J, the gap between germline ends came to 9 bases. This CDR3 contains 14 residues. From germline, CDR1 is SGDLS and CDR2 YYNGEE. The CDR3 DNA follows: TGTGCCAGCAGCGTCGACAGCACCCAAGAGACCCAGTACTTC. Its translation is CASSVDSTQETQYF.

This chain connects TRBV6-1 to TRBJ1-5; perhaps TRBD1 as D (6 bases). Trimming removed 7 bases from V and 4 bases from J, with 14 bases in between. This CDR3 comprises 14 residues. Germline lookup yields CDR1 MNHNS and CDR2 SASEGT. The CDR3 spells CASMVGGGNQPQHF. The CDR3, as DNA: TGTGCCAGCATGGTAGGGGGTGGAAATCAGCCCCAGCATTTT.

This clone was observed a handful of times. Additional DNA sequences in this sample encode the identical CDR3. The genes are TRBV30 and TRBJ2-7, with 9 bases lining up with TRBD1. Germline lookup yields CDR1 GTSNPN and CDR2 SVGIG (reference sequence). The V segment lost 2 bases and the J segment 4 bases; nucleotides outside the gene matches: 3. The CDR3 length is 13 residues. As DNA, the CDR3 is TGTGCCTGGAGTCCGGGACAGGGATACGAGCAGTACTTC. This encodes CAWSPGQGYEQYF.

This chain joins TRBV28 and TRBJ1-5; a possible D gene is TRBD1 (6 bases). Trimming pared 5 bases from V and 5 bases from J, leaving 25 bases between. Germline V gene sequence: CDR1 MDHEN, CDR2 SYDVKM. The CDR3 runs 18 residues. The CDR3 DNA sequence: TGTGCCAGCAGTCCTTCGACAGGCCTTGGTTCAACGGATCAGCCCCAGCATTTT. This translates into CASSPSTGLGSTDQPQHF.

The chain is built from TRBV27 and TRBJ2-6; 11 bases are a match to TRBD2. The V and J ends lost 4 bases and 0 bases, in that order; junction bases with no gene match: 11. CDR3 length equals 20 residues. Germline V lookup: CDR1 MNHEY, CDR2 SMNVEV (reference sequence). The CDR3 loop reads CASSSSGTSGHYSGANVLTF. The CDR3, as DNA: TGTGCCAGCAGTTCGTCCGGGACTAGCGGACACTACTCTGGGGCCAACGTCCTGACTTTC. The variable domain in full, with the rest retrieved from reference TRBV27 and TRBJ2-6, is EAQVTQNPRYLITVTGKKLTVTCSQNMNHEYMSWYRQDPGLGLRQIYYSMNVEVTDKGDVPEGYKVSRKEKRNFPLILESPSPNQTSLYFCASSSSGTSGHYSGANVLTFGAGSRLTVL.

The chain is built from TRBV7-8 and TRBJ2-7, with 7 bases matching TRBD2. The germline gives CDR1 SGHVS, CDR2 FQNEAQ. V lost 5 bases, J lost 0 bases, and 7 bases stayed unmatched. The CDR3 runs 15 residues. The CDR3 bases are TGTGCCAGCAGCCCATGGACTAGAAGCTCCTACGAGCAGTACTTC. Its protein product is CASSPWTRSSYEQYF. Together with reference TRBV7-8 and TRBJ2-7, the CDR3 gives the full variable domain: GAGVSQSPRYKVAKRGQDVALRCDPISGHVSLFWYQQALGQGPEFLTYFQNEAQLDKSGLPSDRFFAERPEGSVSTLKIQRTQQEDSAVYLCASSPWTRSSYEQYFGPGTRLTVT.

This clone was counted a few times. This sequence joins TRBV18 and TRBJ2-3; D perhaps matches TRBD1 (6 bases). The germline gives CDR1 KGHSH, CDR2 LQKENI. CDR3 length: 17 residues. V shed 0 bases and J shed 1 base, with 14 bases lying between them. In nucleotides, the CDR3 is TGTGCCAGCTCACCACCGTACCAGGGGCGCGGCACAGATACGCAGTATTTT. The encoded protein is CASSPPYQGRGTDTQYF.

The chain couples TRBV5-1 to TRBJ2-5; D is uncertain. CDR3 length: 13 amino acids. Trimming stripped 4 bases from V and 4 bases from J, with 11 bases between. CDR1 and CDR2 from the germline V gene are SGHRS and YFSETQ. This chain's CDR3 is CASSLRWAETQYF. In DNA, the CDR3 is TGCGCCAGCAGCCTGAGATGGGCAGAGACCCAGTACTTC.

The V gene is TRBV29-1, the J gene TRBJ2-7; possible D gene TRBD1, 7 bases. CDR1 and CDR2 from the germline V gene are SQVTM and ANQGSEA. Trimming removed 4 bases from V and 5 bases from J, with 12 bases in between. The CDR3 is 12 residues long. The CDR3 is CSVGQGGHEQYF. CDR3 bases: TGCAGCGTTGGGCAGGGGGGACACGAGCAGTACTTC.

The chain combines TRBV19 with TRBJ1-1, with D perhaps matching TRBD1 (6 bases). Germline CDR1 is LNHDA and CDR2 is SQIVND (reference sequence). Trimming removed 6 bases from V and 0 bases from J, with 20 bases in between. The CDR3 runs 17 residues. CDR3 region: CASSPITSGAMNTEAFF. The CDR3 coding sequence is TGTGCCAGTAGCCCCATTACGTCAGGGGCGATGAACACTGAAGCTTTCTTT.

The chain recombines TRBV6-5 with TRBJ2-7; no reliable D call. This CDR3 contains 11 residues. Trimming removed 8 bases from V and 2 bases from J, with 7 bases in between. Germline assignment: CDR1 MNHEY and CDR2 SVGAGI. The CDR3 loop is CASGGTYEQYF. The CDR3, as DNA: TGTGCCAGCGGCGGAACCTACGAGCAGTACTTC.

The chain has TRBV18 and TRBJ2-7; tentative D call: TRBD1 (5 bases). Germline V lookup: CDR1 KGHSH, CDR2 LQKENI. The CDR3 sequence is 14 residues long. Deletions cut 3 bases from V and 4 bases from J, with 13 bases between. The CDR3 region is CASSPTQVSYEQYF. CDR3 in DNA: TGTGCCAGCTCACCTACACAGGTATCTTACGAGCAGTACTTC.

The chain couples TRBV4-2 to TRBJ1-1; the match to TRBD1 covers 7 bases. V dropped 0 bases and J dropped 5; count of bases not matched to a gene: 0. The CDR3 length is 13 residues. Germline values: CDR1 LGHNA, CDR2 YNFKEQ. The CDR3 DNA reads TGTGCCAGCAGCCAAGAACAGGGGACTGAAGCTTTCTTT. Its protein product is CASSQEQGTEAFF.

The chain employs TRBV4-2 and TRBJ2-2; D is ambiguous. The CDR3 runs to 16 residues. The germline V gene has CDR1 LGHNA and CDR2 YNFKEQ. The ends were cut back, 0 bases at V and 6 bases at J, with 14 bases in the middle. The CDR3 nucleotides are TGTGCCAGCAGCCAAGAAGCAAATAGCTATGCCGGGGAGCTGTTTTTT. Amino acids: CASSQEANSYAGELFF.

This chain uses TRBV5-1 with TRBJ2-1, with TRBD2 matching 8 bases. V gave up 5 bases and J gave up 2 bases; unmatched junction bases: 0. The germline V gene encodes CDR1 SGHRS and CDR2 YFSETQ. The CDR3 extends over 13 amino acids. CDR3 DNA sequence: TGCGCCAGCAGACTAGCGGCCTACAATGAGCAGTTCTTC. The encoded protein is CASRLAAYNEQFF. Variable domain in full (rest from reference TRBV5-1 and TRBJ2-1): KAGVTQTPRYLIKTRGQQVTLSCSPISGHRSVSWYQQTPGQGLQFLFEYFSETQRNKGNFPGRFSGRQFSNSRSEMNVSTLELGDSALYLCASRLAAYNEQFFGPGTRLTVL.